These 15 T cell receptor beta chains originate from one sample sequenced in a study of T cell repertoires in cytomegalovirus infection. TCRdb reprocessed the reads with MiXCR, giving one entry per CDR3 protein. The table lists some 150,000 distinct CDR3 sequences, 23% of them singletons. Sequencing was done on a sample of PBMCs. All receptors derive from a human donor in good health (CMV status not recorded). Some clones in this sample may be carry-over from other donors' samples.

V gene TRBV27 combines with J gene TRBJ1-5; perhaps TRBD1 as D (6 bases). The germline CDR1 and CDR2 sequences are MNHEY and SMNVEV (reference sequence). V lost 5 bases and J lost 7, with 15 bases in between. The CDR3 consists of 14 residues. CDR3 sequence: CASSPTGSRQPQHF. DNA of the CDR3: TGTGCCAGCAGTCCGACAGGCTCGAGGCAGCCCCAGCATTTT.

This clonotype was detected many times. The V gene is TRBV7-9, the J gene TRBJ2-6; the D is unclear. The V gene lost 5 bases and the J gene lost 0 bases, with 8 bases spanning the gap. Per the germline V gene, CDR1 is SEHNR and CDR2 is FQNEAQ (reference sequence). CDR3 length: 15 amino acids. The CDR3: CASSPGYSGANVLTF. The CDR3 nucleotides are TGTGCCAGCAGCCCCGGTTACTCTGGGGCCAACGTCCTGACTTTC.

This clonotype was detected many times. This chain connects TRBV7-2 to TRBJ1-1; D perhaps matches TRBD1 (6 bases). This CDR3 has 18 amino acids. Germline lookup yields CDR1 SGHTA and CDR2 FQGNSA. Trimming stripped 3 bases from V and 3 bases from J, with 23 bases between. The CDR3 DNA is TGTGCCAGCAGCTTGAACCGACAGGCCGGGGCGATGGACACTGAAGCTTTCTTT. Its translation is CASSLNRQAGAMDTEAFF.

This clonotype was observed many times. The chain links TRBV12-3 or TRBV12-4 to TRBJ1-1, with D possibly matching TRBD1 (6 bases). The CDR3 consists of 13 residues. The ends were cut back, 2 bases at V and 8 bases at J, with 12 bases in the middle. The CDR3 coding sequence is TGTGCCAGCAGTTTACAGGGGCCCTCGGAAGCTTTCTTT. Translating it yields CASSLQGPSEAFF.

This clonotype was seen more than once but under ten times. CDR3 amino acids: CSARQGNMNTEAFF. Written as DNA, the CDR3 is TGCAGTGCTAGACAAGGGAACATGAACACTGAAGCTTTCTTT. V is TRBV20-1 and J is TRBJ1-1; no firm D call. CDR3 length: 14 residues. The V gene lost 2 bases and the J gene lost 0 bases, with 10 bases spanning the gap. The germline CDR1 and CDR2 sequences are DFQATT and SNEGSKA (reference sequence).

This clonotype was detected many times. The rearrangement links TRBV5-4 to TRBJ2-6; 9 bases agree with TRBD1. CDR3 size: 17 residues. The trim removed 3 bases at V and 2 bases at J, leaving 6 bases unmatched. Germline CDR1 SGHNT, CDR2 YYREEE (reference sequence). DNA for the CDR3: TGTGCCAGCAGCTCTCCGGGACAGGGTGCTGGGGCCAACGTCCTGACTTTC. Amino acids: CASSSPGQGAGANVLTF.

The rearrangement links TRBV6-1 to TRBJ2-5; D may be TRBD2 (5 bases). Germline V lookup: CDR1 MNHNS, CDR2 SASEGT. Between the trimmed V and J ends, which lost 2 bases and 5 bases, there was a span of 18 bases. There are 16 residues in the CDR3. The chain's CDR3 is CASSEPGETPRETQYF. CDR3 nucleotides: TGTGCCAGCAGTGAACCCGGGGAGACTCCGAGGGAGACCCAGTACTTC.

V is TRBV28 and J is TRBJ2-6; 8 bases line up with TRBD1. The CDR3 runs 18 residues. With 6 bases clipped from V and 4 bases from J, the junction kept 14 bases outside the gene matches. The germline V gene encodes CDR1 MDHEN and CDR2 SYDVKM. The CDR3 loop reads CASRRGSQGAKGANVLTF. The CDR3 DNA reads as TGTGCCAGCAGAAGAGGAAGTCAGGGGGCGAAAGGGGCCAACGTCCTGACTTTC.

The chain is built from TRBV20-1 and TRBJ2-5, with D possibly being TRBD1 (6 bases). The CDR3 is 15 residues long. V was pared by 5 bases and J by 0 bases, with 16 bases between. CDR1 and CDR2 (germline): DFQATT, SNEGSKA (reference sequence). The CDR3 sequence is CSAPRTGWYQETQYF. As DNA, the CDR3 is TGCAGTGCTCCCCGAACAGGGTGGTACCAAGAGACCCAGTACTTC.

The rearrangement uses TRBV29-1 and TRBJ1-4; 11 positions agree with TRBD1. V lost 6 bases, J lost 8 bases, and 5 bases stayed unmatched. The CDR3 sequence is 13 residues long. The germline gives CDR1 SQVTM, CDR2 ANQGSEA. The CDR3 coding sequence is TGCAGCGTGCCGGGACAGGGGGGGGAAAAACTGTTTTTT. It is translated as CSVPGQGGEKLFF.

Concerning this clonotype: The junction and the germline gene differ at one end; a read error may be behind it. CDR3 in amino acids: CTSSGARGGSYEQYF. The CDR3 region has the DNA TGTACCAGCAGTGGTGCCCGCGGGGGGTCCTACGAGCAGTACTTC. This chain connects TRBV2 to TRBJ2-7; 8 bases are shared with TRBD2. The CDR3 covers 15 residues. From germline, CDR1 is SNHLY and CDR2 FYNNEI.

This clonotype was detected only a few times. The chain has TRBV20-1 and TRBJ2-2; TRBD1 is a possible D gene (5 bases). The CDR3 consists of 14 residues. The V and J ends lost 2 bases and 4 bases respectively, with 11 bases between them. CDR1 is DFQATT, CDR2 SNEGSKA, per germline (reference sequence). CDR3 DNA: TGCAGTGCTAGAAAGCAGCAGGGCACCGGGGAGCTGTTTTTT. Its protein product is CSARKQQGTGELFF.

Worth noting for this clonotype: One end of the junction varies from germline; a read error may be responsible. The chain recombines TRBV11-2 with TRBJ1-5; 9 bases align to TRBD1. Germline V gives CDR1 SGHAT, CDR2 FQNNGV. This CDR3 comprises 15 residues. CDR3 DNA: TGTGCCAGCCGCTTAGACAGGGGGTGGGATCAGCCCCAGCATTTT. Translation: CASRLDRGWDQPQHF.

The CDR3 DNA reads as TGCAGTGGGACACCTAGCGGGAGTTCCCACGAGCAGTACTTC. It yields the protein CSGTPSGSSHEQYF. J is TRBJ2-7 and V is TRBV20-1; 10 positions agree with TRBD2. This CDR3 region has 14 residues. The junction had 11 bases not matched to a gene; V was cut back by 7 bases and J by 5 bases. Germline CDR1 and CDR2: DFQATT and SNEGSKA (reference sequence).

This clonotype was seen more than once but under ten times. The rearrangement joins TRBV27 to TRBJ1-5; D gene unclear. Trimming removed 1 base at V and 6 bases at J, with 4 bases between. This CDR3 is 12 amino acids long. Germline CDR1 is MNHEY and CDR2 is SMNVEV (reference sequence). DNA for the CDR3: TGTGCCAGCAGTTTATATGGTCAGCCCCAGCATTTT. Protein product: CASSLYGQPQHF.